The rows below give T cell receptor beta chains drawn from one sample of a study of T cell responses to AZD1222 COVID-19 vaccine. Repertoires were generated with immunoSEQ multiplex PCR, while TCRdb's copy carries only in-frame clones and drops some. The repertoire has fewer than 180,000 clones, 80% to 95% of them found once; the top ten carry less than 3.5%. The specimen comprised peripheral blood, sampled 28 days after the second AZD1222 dose. These receptors were obtained from an adult who received the AZD1222 COVID-19 vaccine. Each CDR3 is given with its conserved first and last residue. A D gene is named only where the DNA matches it firmly. Size is stated for part of the rows, as once, few or many counts, or as a class when the clone is expanded.

D gene: .; V gene: TRBV12-3/TRBV12-4; clone size: .; J gene: TRBJ1-1; CDR3 protein: CASSLGGRGAFF; CDR3 DNA: TGTGCCAGCAGTTTAGGGGGTCGCGGAGCTTTCTTT
D gene: .; V gene: TRBV2; clone size: .; J gene: TRBJ1-5; CDR3 protein: CASTADSNQPQHF; CDR3 DNA: TGTGCCAGCACCGCAGATTCCAATCAGCCCCAGCATTTT
D gene: .; V gene: TRBV19; clone size: few; J gene: TRBJ2-2; CDR3 protein: CASSILRLANTGELFF; CDR3 DNA: TGTGCCAGTAGTATATTGCGACTCGCGAACACCGGGGAGCTGTTTTTT
D gene: .; V gene: TRBV28; clone size: .; J gene: TRBJ2-7; CDR3 protein: CASSVRSYEQYF; CDR3 DNA: TGTGCCAGCAGCGTTAGGTCCTACGAGCAGTACTTC
D gene: TRBD2; V gene: TRBV15; clone size: .; J gene: TRBJ2-1; CDR3 protein: CATSSRTSYNEQFF; CDR3 DNA: TGTGCCACCAGCTCACGGACTAGCTACAATGAGCAGTTCTTC
D gene: TRBD1; V gene: TRBV28; clone size: .; J gene: TRBJ1-3; CDR3 protein: CASSPSGTGGNTIYF; CDR3 DNA: TGTGCCAGCAGTCCGTCCGGGACAGGGGGAAACACCATATATTTT
D gene: .; V gene: TRBV12-3/TRBV12-4; clone size: .; J gene: TRBJ1-5; CDR3 protein: CASSLRGNQPQHF; CDR3 DNA: TGTGCCAGCAGTTTAAGGGGCAATCAGCCCCAGCATTTT
D gene: .; V gene: TRBV7-8; clone size: .; J gene: TRBJ2-3; CDR3 protein: CASSLGSTDTQYF; CDR3 DNA: TGTGCCAGCAGTTTAGGTAGCACAGATACGCAGTATTTT
D gene: TRBD1; V gene: TRBV18; clone size: once; J gene: TRBJ2-7; CDR3 protein: CASSPRQGDEQYF; CDR3 DNA: TGTGCCAGCTCACCACGACAGGGGGACGAGCAGTACTTC
D gene: TRBD2; V gene: TRBV14; clone size: few; J gene: TRBJ2-1; CDR3 protein: CASSPTSGSSNEQFF; CDR3 DNA: TGTGCCAGCAGCCCCACTAGCGGGAGTAGCAATGAGCAGTTCTTC
D gene: TRBD1; V gene: TRBV6-5; clone size: once; J gene: TRBJ1-6; CDR3 protein: CASTLRDRGNSPLHF; CDR3 DNA: TGTGCCAGCACTCTCCGGGACAGGGGAAATTCACCCCTCCACTTT
D gene: TRBD1; V gene: TRBV11-2; clone size: .; J gene: TRBJ2-1; CDR3 protein: CASSTDRATYNEQFF; CDR3 DNA: TGTGCCAGCAGCACCGACAGGGCGACCTACAATGAGCAGTTCTTC
D gene: .; V gene: TRBV29-1; clone size: .; J gene: TRBJ2-1; CDR3 protein: CSVGQGGLEQFF; CDR3 DNA: TGCAGCGTTGGACAAGGGGGTTTGGAGCAGTTCTTC
D gene: TRBD1; V gene: TRBV19; clone size: .; J gene: TRBJ1-5; CDR3 protein: CASSRGTGWQPQHF; CDR3 DNA: TGTGCCAGTAGTAGGGGGACAGGGTGGCAGCCCCAGCATTTT
D gene: TRBD1; V gene: TRBV2; clone size: .; J gene: TRBJ2-7; CDR3 protein: CASLGGTGRLEQYF; CDR3 DNA: TGTGCCAGCCTAGGGGGGACAGGGCGGCTCGAGCAGTACTTC
D gene: .; V gene: TRBV7-2; clone size: .; J gene: TRBJ1-1; CDR3 protein: CASSLGGRAEAFF; CDR3 DNA: TGTGCCAGCAGCTTGGGGGGCAGGGCTGAAGCTTTCTTT
D gene: .; V gene: TRBV7-9; clone size: .; J gene: TRBJ2-7; CDR3 protein: CASIGTESYEQYF; CDR3 DNA: TGTGCCAGCATTGGTACGGAATCCTACGAGCAGTACTTC
D gene: TRBD1; V gene: TRBV6-5; clone size: .; J gene: TRBJ1-1; CDR3 protein: CASSFSRGGDSSEAFF; CDR3 DNA: TGTGCCAGCAGTTTTTCCAGGGGGGGAGATAGCTCTGAAGCTTTCTTT
D gene: .; V gene: TRBV28; clone size: .; J gene: TRBJ1-1; CDR3 protein: CASSLSGKNTEAFF; CDR3 DNA: TGTGCCAGCAGTTTATCGGGGAAAAACACTGAAGCTTTCTTT
D gene: TRBD2; V gene: TRBV5-1; clone size: few; J gene: TRBJ2-2; CDR3 protein: CASSLTSGGVPAGELFF; CDR3 DNA: TGCGCCAGCAGCTTGACTAGCGGGGGCGTGCCCGCCGGGGAGCTGTTTTTT
D gene: TRBD1; V gene: TRBV5-1; clone size: .; J gene: TRBJ2-1; CDR3 protein: CASSMGQGTNEQFF; CDR3 DNA: TGCGCCAGCAGCATGGGACAGGGGACTAATGAGCAGTTCTTC
D gene: .; V gene: TRBV30; clone size: .; J gene: TRBJ1-2; CDR3 protein: CAWRGQYYGYTF; CDR3 DNA: TGTGCCTGGAGGGGGCAGTACTATGGCTACACCTTC
D gene: .; V gene: TRBV6-5; clone size: .; J gene: TRBJ1-2; CDR3 protein: CASRRTFANYGYTF; CDR3 DNA: TGTGCCAGCAGGCGGACATTCGCTAACTATGGCTACACCTTC
D gene: .; V gene: TRBV18; clone size: .; J gene: TRBJ1-1; CDR3 protein: CASSPPGQSGGEAFF; CDR3 DNA: TGTGCCAGCTCACCACCGGGGCAAAGCGGGGGTGAAGCTTTCTTT
D gene: .; V gene: TRBV19; clone size: .; J gene: TRBJ2-6; CDR3 protein: CASSMGGLPYSGANVLTF; CDR3 DNA: TGTGCCAGTAGTATGGGGGGGCTGCCATACTCTGGGGCCAACGTCCTGACTTTC
D gene: .; V gene: TRBV5-1; clone size: .; J gene: TRBJ1-1; CDR3 protein: CASSLGTEAFF; CDR3 DNA: TGCGCCAGCAGCTTGGGCACTGAAGCTTTCTTT
D gene: TRBD2; V gene: TRBV27; clone size: once; J gene: TRBJ2-2; CDR3 protein: CASSGLAGENTGELFF; CDR3 DNA: TGTGCCAGCTCGGGACTAGCGGGGGAGAACACCGGGGAGCTGTTTTTT
D gene: .; V gene: TRBV6-2/TRBV6-3; clone size: once; J gene: TRBJ2-7; CDR3 protein: CASSFGQFYEQYF; CDR3 DNA: TGTGCCAGCAGTTTTGGGCAATTCTACGAGCAGTACTTC
D gene: .; V gene: TRBV7-2; clone size: .; J gene: TRBJ2-7; CDR3 protein: CASSLSKGVLGQYF; CDR3 DNA: TGTGCCAGCAGCTTATCGAAGGGGGTACTTGGGCAGTACTTC
D gene: TRBD1; V gene: TRBV27; clone size: once; J gene: TRBJ1-2; CDR3 protein: CASSWGTGFSSKGYTF; CDR3 DNA: TGTGCCAGCAGTTGGGGGACAGGGTTTTCAAGTAAAGGCTACACCTTC
D gene: .; V gene: TRBV11-2; clone size: .; J gene: TRBJ2-1; CDR3 protein: CASTYEVAMTNEQFF; CDR3 DNA: TGTGCCAGCACTTACGAGGTGGCGATGACCAATGAGCAGTTCTTC
D gene: .; V gene: TRBV11-2; clone size: .; J gene: TRBJ2-1; CDR3 protein: CASSLEGGPYNEQFF; CDR3 DNA: TGTGCCAGCAGCTTAGAGGGGGGGCCCTACAATGAGCAGTTCTTC
D gene: TRBD1; V gene: TRBV12-3/TRBV12-4; clone size: .; J gene: TRBJ1-4; CDR3 protein: CASSRGPSEKLFF; CDR3 DNA: TGTGCCAGCAGCAGGGGGCCAAGTGAAAAACTGTTTTTT
D gene: .; V gene: TRBV6-5; clone size: once; J gene: TRBJ2-1; CDR3 protein: CASSSANNEQFF; CDR3 DNA: TGTGCCAGCTCGTCGGCGAACAATGAGCAGTTCTTC